A single sample gave rise to the 3 T cell receptor beta chains below, sequenced in a study of cytomegalovirus exposure and HLA in healthy donors (dated by TCRdb to about 2017). The library was prepared using the immunoSEQ multiplex PCR assay. The multiplex PCR relied on a mix of 60 forward primers for TCR Vbeta segments and 13 reverse primers for TCR Jbeta segments. In its TCRdb copy, this immuneACCESS table keeps in-frame sequences only and misses some clones. Where compared with another copy, unresolved V genes explain less than half of these, and the others have no known cause. The sample records roughly 130,000 clones, around 85% of which are singletons. The ten largest account for 1.5% to 2% of the sample. Material: PBMCs. The receptors were gathered from a boy aged 10-17 years in good health and CMV-seronegative.

The genes are TRBV25-1 and TRBJ2-7, with 7 positions matching TRBD1. Per the germline V gene, CDR1 is MGHDK and CDR2 is SYGVNS. Unmatched junction bases numbered 1, after V lost 1 base and J lost 1 base. This CDR3 spans 14 amino acids. The CDR3 loop is CASSESGGSYEQYF. CDR3 nucleotides: TGTGCCAGCAGTGAATCAGGGGGTTCCTACGAGCAGTACTTC.

This clone occurred once. The chain uses TRBV30 and TRBJ1-1, with 7 positions matching TRBD1. Looked up from germline, CDR1 is GTSNPN and CDR2 is SVGIG (reference sequence). The ends lost 4 bases at V and 4 bases at J; junction bases unmatched: 18. The CDR3 has 17 residues. This chain's CDR3 is CAWIGSGGQLGATEAFF. In DNA, the CDR3 is TGTGCCTGGATTGGGTCAGGGGGGCAGCTGGGGGCCACTGAAGCTTTCTTT.

The chain recombines TRBV5-1 with TRBJ1-4, with TRBD1 identical over 8 bases. Per germline, CDR1 SGHRS and CDR2 YFSETQ. J gave up 4 bases and V 5 bases, and 7 bases lay outside the gene matches. The CDR3 contains 15 residues. The CDR3 reads CASRRGTGLNEKLFF. DNA for the CDR3: TGCGCCAGCAGGAGGGGGACAGGCCTTAATGAAAAACTGTTTTTT.